These 2 T cell receptor beta chains came from one sample sequenced in a study of a mutant IDH1 vaccine in newly diagnosed glioma. Time point given: week 11, during vaccination. Alongside topical imiquimod, each dose of vaccine comprised 300 ug of mutant IDH1 20-mer peptide. Their antigens remain unidentified. The table came from immunoSEQ multiplex PCR; TCRdb's copy has only in-frame clones and leaves some out. Of 110,000 or so clones in the sample, about nine tenths were seen once. The specimen was PBMCs, collected from a glioma patient whose treatment included an IDH1 peptide vaccine. The receptors here all came from a woman aged 45 to 65 with glioma.

The chain uses TRBV7-9 and TRBJ2-7; D not resolved. The CDR3 length is 14 residues. V was shortened by 1 base and J by 2 bases, with 9 bases between the two germline ends. Per the germline V gene, CDR1 is SEHNR and CDR2 is FQNEAQ (reference sequence). CDR3 sequence: CASSLEQVTYEQYF. CDR3 nucleotides: TGTGCCAGCAGCTTAGAGCAGGTTACCTACGAGCAGTACTTC.

This chain joins TRBV28 and TRBJ1-1; TRBD1 matches 7 bases. CDR3 length: 13 residues. After removal of 3 bases from V and 3 bases from J, the junction contained 1 base not matched to a gene. Germline CDR1 and CDR2: MDHEN and SYDVKM. Written as DNA, the CDR3 is TGTGCCAGCAGTTTTACAGGGGACACTGAAGCTTTCTTT. It yields the protein CASSFTGDTEAFF.